The rows below give T cell receptor beta chains drawn from one sample of a study of shared clonotypes between healthy human individuals. Clones were sequenced by immunoSEQ multiplex PCR, and TCRdb holds only the in-frame ones, with some missing. The table records 2,100,000 or so clones, almost 96% of them present only once. The sample consisted of naive CD4+ T cells sorted from blood. Source of these receptors: a man aged 18 to 29 in good health. CDR3s include the opening cysteine and the closing phenylalanine or tryptophan. The order of the fields is clone size, V gene, J gene, D gene, CDR3 DNA, CDR3 protein. A D gene is named only where the DNA matches it firmly. Size tells how often a clone was seen (once, few, many) or the class of an expanded clone, and some rows leave it out.

once	TRBV5-4	TRBJ2-1	TRBD1	TGTGCCAGCAGTAGGGACAGGGGCTCCTACAATGAGCAGTTCTTC	CASSRDRGSYNEQFF
once	TRBV6-1	TRBJ2-7	TRBD2	TGTGCCAGCAGGAGGACTAGCGGCTCCTACGAGCAGTACTTC	CASRRTSGSYEQYF
NA	TRBV7-2	TRBJ1-2	NA	TGTGCCAGCAGCTTGAATCTCTATGGCTACACCTTC	CASSLNLYGYTF
NA	TRBV2	TRBJ2-1	NA	TGTGCCAGCAGTGAAGGCCTAGCGCGAGACTTCTTC	CASSEGLARDFF
NA	TRBV10-3	TRBJ2-3	NA	TGTGCCATCAGTGAGTCGCCAAGCACAGATACGCAGTATTTT	CAISESPSTDTQYF
once	TRBV6-5	TRBJ1-1	NA	TGTGCCAGCAGTTACAGTATCCTCGGGAGCACTGAAGCTTTCTTT	CASSYSILGSTEAFF
NA	TRBV14	TRBJ1-2	NA	TGTGCCAGCAGCCCGCTCGGGTCAATAGGAGATGGCTACACCTTC	CASSPLGSIGDGYTF
NA	TRBV5-4	TRBJ2-5	NA	TGTGCCAGCAGCTATGACTTTACTGAGACCCAGTACTTC	CASSYDFTETQYF
NA	TRBV10-3	TRBJ2-1	TRBD2	TGTGCCATCGGTGGGACTAGCGGGGCGTCTAACAATGAGCAGTTCTTC	CAIGGTSGASNNEQFF
NA	TRBV6-1	TRBJ2-1	NA	TGTGCCAGCAGTGCTTTTGTATCCGCGTTCTTC	CASSAFVSAFF
NA	TRBV4-3	TRBJ1-2	NA	TGCGCCAGCAGCCAAGTAATAGGAAACTATGGCTACACCTTC	CASSQVIGNYGYTF
NA	TRBV5-4	TRBJ2-1	TRBD1	TGTGCCAGCAGCTTTGGACAGGGCTACAATGAGCAGTTCTTC	CASSFGQGYNEQFF
NA	TRBV6-5	TRBJ1-6	TRBD1	TGTGCCAGCAGTTACGACAGGGGAGATTCACCCCTCCACTTT	CASSYDRGDSPLHF
NA	TRBV10-3	TRBJ1-3	NA	TGTGCCATCAGTGGAAGCTCTGGAAACACCATATATTTT	CAISGSSGNTIYF